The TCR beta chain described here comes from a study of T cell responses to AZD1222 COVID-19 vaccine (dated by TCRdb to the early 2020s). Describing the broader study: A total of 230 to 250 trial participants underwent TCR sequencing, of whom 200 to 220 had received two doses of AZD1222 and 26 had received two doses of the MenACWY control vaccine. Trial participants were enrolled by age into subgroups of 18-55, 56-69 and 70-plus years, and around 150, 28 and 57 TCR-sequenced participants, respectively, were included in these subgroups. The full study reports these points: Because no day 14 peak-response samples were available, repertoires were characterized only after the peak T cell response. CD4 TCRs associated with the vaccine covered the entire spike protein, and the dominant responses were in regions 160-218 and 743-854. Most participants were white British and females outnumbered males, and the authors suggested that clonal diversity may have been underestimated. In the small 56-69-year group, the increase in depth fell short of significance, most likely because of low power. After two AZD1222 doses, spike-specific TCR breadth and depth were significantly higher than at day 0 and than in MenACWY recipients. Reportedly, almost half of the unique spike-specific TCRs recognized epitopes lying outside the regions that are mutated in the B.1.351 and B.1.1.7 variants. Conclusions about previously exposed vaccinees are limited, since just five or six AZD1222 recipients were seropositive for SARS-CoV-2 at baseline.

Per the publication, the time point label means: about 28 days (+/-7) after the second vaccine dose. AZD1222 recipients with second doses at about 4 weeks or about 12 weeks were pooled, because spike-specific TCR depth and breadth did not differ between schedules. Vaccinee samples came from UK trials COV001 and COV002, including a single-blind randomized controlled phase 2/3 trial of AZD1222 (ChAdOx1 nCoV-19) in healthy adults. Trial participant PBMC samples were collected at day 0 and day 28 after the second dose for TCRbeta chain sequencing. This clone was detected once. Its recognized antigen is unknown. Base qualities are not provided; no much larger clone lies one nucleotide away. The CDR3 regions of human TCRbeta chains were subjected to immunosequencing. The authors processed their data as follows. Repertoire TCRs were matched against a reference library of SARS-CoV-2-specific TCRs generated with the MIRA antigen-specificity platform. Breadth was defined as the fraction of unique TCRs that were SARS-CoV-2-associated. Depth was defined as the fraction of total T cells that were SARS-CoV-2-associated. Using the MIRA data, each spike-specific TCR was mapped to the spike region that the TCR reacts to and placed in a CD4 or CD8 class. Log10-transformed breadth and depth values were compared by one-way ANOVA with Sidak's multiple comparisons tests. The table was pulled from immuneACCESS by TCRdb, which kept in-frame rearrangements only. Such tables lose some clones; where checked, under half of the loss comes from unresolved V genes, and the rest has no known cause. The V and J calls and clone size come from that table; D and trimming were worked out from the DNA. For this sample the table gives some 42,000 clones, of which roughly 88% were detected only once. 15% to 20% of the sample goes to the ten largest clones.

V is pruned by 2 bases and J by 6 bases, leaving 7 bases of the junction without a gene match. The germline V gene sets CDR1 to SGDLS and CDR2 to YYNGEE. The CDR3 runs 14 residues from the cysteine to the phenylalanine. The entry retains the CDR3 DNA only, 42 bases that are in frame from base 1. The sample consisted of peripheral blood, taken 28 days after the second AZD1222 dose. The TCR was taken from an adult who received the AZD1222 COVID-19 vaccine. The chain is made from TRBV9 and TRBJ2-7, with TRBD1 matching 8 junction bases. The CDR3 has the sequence CASSVSDRDGEQYF. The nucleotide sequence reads TGTGCCAGCAGCGTTTCGGACAGGGACGGCGAGCAGTACTTC.